The 28 T cell receptor beta chains below all came from one sample that was sequenced in a study of cytomegalovirus exposure and HLA in healthy donors (dated by TCRdb to the late 2010s). Library generation was performed with the immunoSEQ multiplex PCR assay. The multiplex PCR relied on a mix of 60 forward primers for TCR Vbeta segments and 13 reverse primers for TCR Jbeta segments. Entries here come from immuneACCESS through TCRdb and include only in-frame sequences with V and J called. Some clones fail to appear in such tables; in the studies checked, an unresolved V gene covers under half of the shortfall, and the cause of the remainder is unknown. Here the sample has about 120,000 clones; approximately 80% occur a single time. About a tenth of the sample is taken by the ten largest. The material sequenced was PBMCs. The receptors here all came from a man in his thirties or forties in good health and CMV-seropositive.

This CDR3 reads CASSEAAGTARNSYGYTF. The DNA for the CDR3 is TGTGCCAGCAGTGAAGCAGCCGGGACAGCGAGAAATTCCTATGGCTACACCTTC. V is TRBV2 and J is TRBJ1-2, with 7 bases lining up with TRBD1. This CDR3 has 18 residues. Germline CDR1 SNHLY, CDR2 FYNNEI. Trimming at V came to 0 bases and at J to 4 bases, leaving 14 bases not matched to a gene.

DNA for the CDR3: TGTGCCAGCTCACCGGGAAGGGAGTTCGTTCACGAGCAGTACTTC. It translates to CASSPGREFVHEQYF. The rearrangement links TRBV18 to TRBJ2-7; D perhaps matches TRBD2 (5 bases). Trimming shortened V by 3 bases and J by 5 bases, and 17 bases separated the two germline ends. CDR3 length equals 15 residues. Germline V gives CDR1 KGHSH, CDR2 LQKENI.

This chain connects TRBV6-5 to TRBJ1-3; D perhaps matches TRBD1 (5 bases). Trimming pared 0 bases from V and 7 bases from J, leaving 13 bases between. This CDR3 region has 15 residues. Per the germline V gene, CDR1 is MNHEY and CDR2 is SVGAGI. Written as DNA, the CDR3 is TGTGCCAGCAGTTACTCTGAAGGGGCCTTCAACACCATATATTTT. Translated: CASSYSEGAFNTIYF.

The chain uses TRBV27 and TRBJ1-1; D not certain. The V end lost 3 bases, the J end lost 1 base, and 6 bases lay between the germline ends. CDR3 length equals 13 residues. Per the germline V gene, CDR1 is MNHEY and CDR2 is SMNVEV (reference sequence). This CDR3 reads CASSFAGNTEAFF. CDR3 bases: TGTGCCAGCAGTTTCGCGGGGAACACTGAAGCTTTCTTT.

The chain uses TRBV9 and TRBJ1-1, with 11 nucleotides matching TRBD1. The germline gives CDR1 SGDLS, CDR2 YYNGEE. This CDR3 comprises 15 residues. With V trimmed by 0 bases and J by 4 bases, 2 bases remained unmatched. Here the CDR3 reads CASSVGTGGFTEAFF. In DNA form, the CDR3 reads TGTGCCAGCAGCGTAGGGACAGGGGGCTTCACTGAAGCTTTCTTT.

J is TRBJ1-2 and V is TRBV29-1; no clear D gene. CDR1 is SQVTM, CDR2 ANQGSEA, per germline. This CDR3 contains 14 residues. The V end lost 3 bases, the J end lost 2 bases, and 13 bases lay between the germline ends. This CDR3 reads CSVEGDSQNYGYTF. The CDR3, as DNA: TGCAGCGTTGAGGGAGACTCACAAAACTATGGCTACACCTTC.

The J gene is TRBJ2-3, the V gene TRBV4-3, with 12 nucleotides matching TRBD2. The germline V gene encodes CDR1 LGHNA and CDR2 YSLEER. The CDR3 runs to 18 residues. Trimming cost V 2 bases and J 4 bases; bases outside gene matches: 10. The DNA for the CDR3 is TGCGCCAGCAGCCAACGGTATCTGACTAGCGGGAGCGCAGATACGCAGTATTTT. Translation gives CASSQRYLTSGSADTQYF.

The CDR3 region has the DNA TGTGCCAGCGGAACGGGAGAAACGTCCAATGAGCAGTTCTTC. Its translation is CASGTGETSNEQFF. The V and J genes are TRBV27 and TRBJ2-1; perhaps TRBD2 as D (6 bases). CDR1 MNHEY and CDR2 SMNVEV come from the germline V gene (reference sequence). Trimming shortened V by 8 bases and J by 6 bases, and 17 bases separated the two germline ends. This CDR3 has 14 amino acids.

This chain links TRBV9 with TRBJ2-1; 9 positions agree with TRBD2. Germline CDR1 SGDLS, CDR2 YYNGEE. The CDR3 consists of 12 residues. V gave up 3 bases and J gave up 16 bases; unmatched junction bases: 8. In nucleotides, the CDR3 is TGTGCCAGCAGCGAGGGGGCGGGAGGGTTATTCTTC. Translated: CASSEGAGGLFF. Variable domain in full (rest from reference TRBV9 and TRBJ2-1): DSGVTQTPKHLITATGQRVTLRCSPRSGDLSVYWYQQSLDQGLQFLIQYYNGEERAKGNILERFSAQQFPDLHSELNLSSLELGDSALYFCASSEGAGGLFFGPGTRLTVL.

V usage is TRBV4-3 and J usage is TRBJ2-2; TRBD2 matches 11 bases. Trimming took 4 bases from V and 6 from J; bases not matched to a gene: 4. CDR1 LGHNA and CDR2 YSLEER come from the germline V gene. The CDR3 runs 15 residues. The CDR3 bases are TGCGCCAGCAGCCGGACTAGCGGGTTCTCCGGGGAGCTGTTTTTT. This codes for CASSRTSGFSGELFF.

A note on this clone: One end of the junction does not line up with germline, which may come from a read error. V gene TRBV15 combines with J gene TRBJ2-5; the D is unclear. Per germline, CDR1 LNHNV and CDR2 YYDKDF (reference sequence). The CDR3 consists of 14 residues. The CDR3 DNA sequence: TGTGCCGCCAGGCATCTCGGTCTCCAAGAGACCCAGTACTTC. The encoded protein is CAARHLGLQETQYF.

This chain links TRBV6-5 with TRBJ2-7; 7 bases map to TRBD2. V trimming: 5 bases; J trimming: 7 bases; junction bases outside the gene matches: 14. The CDR3 has 15 residues. Germline lookup yields CDR1 MNHEY and CDR2 SVGAGI. The CDR3 coding sequence is TGTGCCAGCAGTACCCCCGGCGGGGGTAAGGAGGAGCAGTACTTC. It encodes CASSTPGGGKEEQYF.

The count of this clone is one. The V gene is TRBV9, the J gene TRBJ2-1; D might be TRBD2 (5 bases). CDR3 length: 14 amino acids. Germline V gives CDR1 SGDLS, CDR2 YYNGEE. V was clipped by 0 bases and J by 5 bases, with 9 bases between them. CDR3 coding DNA: TGTGCCAGCAGCGTAGGGGCAGCGGACAATGAGCAGTTCTTC. This sequence encodes CASSVGAADNEQFF.

The chain joins TRBV11-3 to TRBJ2-1; the match to TRBD2 covers 14 bases. The CDR3 consists of 15 residues. Germline V gene sequence: CDR1 SGHNT, CDR2 YENEEA. V lost 1 base, J lost 10 bases, and 3 bases stayed unmatched. CDR3 sequence reads: CASSLGLAGGGEQFF. The CDR3 region has the DNA TGTGCCAGCAGCTTAGGACTAGCGGGAGGGGGCGAGCAGTTCTTC.

V and J are TRBV29-1 and TRBJ2-2; 9 nucleotides align to TRBD2. The junction had 4 bases not matched to a gene; V was cut back by 3 bases and J by 5 bases. Germline V gene sequence: CDR1 SQVTM, CDR2 ANQGSEA. This CDR3 comprises 14 residues. As DNA, the CDR3 is TGCAGCGTTGAGGGACTAGCAGGTACCGGGGAGCTGTTTTTT. As protein: CSVEGLAGTGELFF.

The rearrangement joins TRBV2 to TRBJ1-5, with a possible D match to TRBD1 (5 bases). The germline V gene encodes CDR1 SNHLY and CDR2 FYNNEI. Between the trimmed V and J ends, which lost 6 bases and 0 bases, there was a span of 9 bases. This CDR3 comprises 14 residues. The CDR3 reads CASSPRDSNQPQHF. CDR3 nucleotides: TGTGCCAGCAGCCCCAGGGATAGCAATCAGCCCCAGCATTTT.

The chain couples TRBV30 to TRBJ2-7; D gene uncertain. The CDR3 spans 13 residues. The germline V gene has CDR1 GTSNPN and CDR2 SVGIG (reference sequence). Trimming removed 0 bases from V and 1 base from J, with 7 bases in between. In DNA form, the CDR3 reads TGTGCCTGGAGTGTACCGGAGTCCTACGAGCAGTACTTC. Its protein product is CAWSVPESYEQYF.

A few counts support this clone. The chain uses TRBV2 and TRBJ2-1; D is perhaps TRBD2 (6 bases). Looked up from germline, CDR1 is SNHLY and CDR2 is FYNNEI. Trimming cost V 7 bases and J 0 bases, with 10 bases left between them. This CDR3 is built from 14 residues. DNA for the CDR3: TGTGCCAGCAACCTGGACTACTCCTACAATGAGCAGTTCTTC. It encodes CASNLDYSYNEQFF.

This clone is a singleton in its sample. The chain combines TRBV10-3 with TRBJ2-7, with TRBD1 matching 9 bases. The CDR3 contains 15 residues. Losses at the gene ends were 10 bases for V and 6 bases for J; bases not matched to a gene: 16. Germline lookup yields CDR1 ENHRY and CDR2 SYGVKD. CDR3 in amino acids: CATYKPGQGTIEQYF. The CDR3 nucleotides are TGTGCCACATACAAACCGGGACAGGGAACGATCGAGCAGTACTTC.

There are a few counts of this clone. The chain joins TRBV7-8 to TRBJ1-1; no firm D call. CDR3 length equals 14 residues. The V gene's germline CDR1 is SGHVS and CDR2 FQNEAQ. V lost 1 base, J lost 4 bases, and 10 bases lay in between. The DNA for the CDR3 is TGTGCCAGCAGCTTAGAAGCAGGAACCACTGAAGCTTTCTTT. Its protein is CASSLEAGTTEAFF.

The chain carries TRBV7-8 and TRBJ2-2; TRBD2 aligns across 7 bases. The V and J ends lost 2 bases and 7 bases, in that order; junction bases with no gene match: 10. The CDR3 totals 16 residues. CDR1 and CDR2 (germline): SGHVS, FQNEAQ. CDR3 in DNA: TGTGCCAGCAGCTTACTTGCGGGGGAGTCGAACGGGGAGCTGTTTTTT. Protein sequence: CASSLLAGESNGELFF. Based on the CDR3 plus reference TRBV7-8 and TRBJ2-2, the full variable domain is GAGVSQSPRYKVAKRGQDVALRCDPISGHVSLFWYQQALGQGPEFLTYFQNEAQLDKSGLPSDRFFAERPEGSVSTLKIQRTQQEDSAVYLCASSLLAGESNGELFFGEGSRLTVL.

V and J are TRBV5-8 and TRBJ2-1; TRBD2 matches 10 bases. The CDR3 runs to 15 residues. Per the germline V gene, CDR1 is SGHTS and CDR2 is YDEGEE. The V and J ends lost 3 bases and 4 bases, in that order; junction bases with no gene match: 4. CDR3 protein: CASSSGTSAYNEQFF. CDR3 DNA: TGTGCCAGCAGCTCCGGGACTAGCGCATACAATGAGCAGTTCTTC.

The V gene is TRBV4-2, the J gene TRBJ2-5; 14 nucleotides match TRBD2. The CDR3 length is 17 residues. Trimming removed 3 bases from V and 4 bases from J; junction bases left unmatched: 7. The V gene's germline CDR1 is LGHNA and CDR2 YNFKEQ. The CDR3 spells CASSQGLAGAWVETQYF. CDR3 DNA: TGTGCCAGCAGCCAGGGACTAGCGGGAGCCTGGGTAGAGACCCAGTACTTC.

The chain couples TRBV20-1 to TRBJ2-3; D is undetermined. CDR1 is DFQATT and CDR2 is SNEGSKA in the germline V gene (reference sequence). The CDR3 totals 10 residues. With 3 bases removed from V and 6 bases from J, the gap between germline ends came to 4 bases. The CDR3 bases are TGCAGTGCTAGTAGTGATACGCAGTATTTT. Its translation: CSASSDTQYF.

This chain uses TRBV28 with TRBJ2-7; TRBD1 matches at 8 bases. CDR3 length: 14 residues. The V and J ends lost 4 bases and 6 bases, in that order; junction bases with no gene match: 8. The V gene's germline CDR1 is MDHEN and CDR2 SYDVKM. The DNA of the CDR3 is TGTGCCAGCAGTTCCGACAGGGGAACTCGCGAGCAGTACTTC. Amino acid sequence: CASSSDRGTREQYF.

The J gene is TRBJ2-3, the V gene TRBV10-3; TRBD1 matches at 9 bases. V dropped 6 bases and J dropped 6; count of bases not matched to a gene: 4. Germline loops: CDR1 ENHRY, CDR2 SYGVKD. The CDR3 has 13 amino acids. The CDR3 coding sequence is TGTGCCATCAGCGGACAGGGGATGGATACGCAGTATTTT. Translated, it gives CAISGQGMDTQYF.

This clone occurred a few times. The genes are TRBV5-4 and TRBJ1-1; the D is unclear. The germline V gene has CDR1 SGHNT and CDR2 YYREEE (reference sequence). V was clipped by 1 base and J by 0 bases, with 7 bases between them. This CDR3 comprises 14 residues. Here the CDR3 DNA reads TGTGCCAGCAGCTTGCAATACATGAACACTGAAGCTTTCTTT. It encodes CASSLQYMNTEAFF. Complete variable domain (other parts from reference TRBV5-4 and TRBJ1-1): ETGVTQSPTHLIKTRGQQVTLRCSSQSGHNTVSWYQQALGQGPQFIFQYYREEENGRGNFPPRFSGLQFPNYSSELNVNALELDDSALYLCASSLQYMNTEAFFGQGTRLTVV.

The genes are TRBV2 and TRBJ1-2, with 12 bases that match TRBD1. The germline gives CDR1 SNHLY, CDR2 FYNNEI. Trimming at V came to 7 bases and at J to 8 bases, leaving 8 bases not matched to a gene. The CDR3 loop spans 14 amino acids. The CDR3 DNA reads as TGTGCCAGCAACACGGGACAGGGGGCGGGAGGCTACACCTTC. It yields the protein CASNTGQGAGGYTF.